The 9 T cell receptor beta chains below were found in one sample sequenced in a study of cytomegalovirus exposure and HLA in healthy donors. PCR employed 60 Vbeta and 13 Jbeta primers. TCRdb's copy holds only in-frame clones and misses some; the assay was immunoSEQ multiplex PCR. Here the sample spans over 130,000 clones, roughly 62% being singletons. The sample was PBMCs. The source of these receptors is a male donor in good health and CMV-seronegative.

The genes are TRBV25-1 and TRBJ1-1; D is ambiguous. This CDR3 contains 15 residues. The V end lost 8 bases, the J end lost 5 bases, and 21 bases lay between the germline ends. CDR1 and CDR2 (germline): MGHDK, SYGVNS. CDR3 protein: CASGPISSPGTEAFF. The CDR3 nucleotides read TGTGCCAGCGGCCCAATCTCTAGCCCGGGAACTGAAGCTTTCTTT. Filled out from reference TRBV25-1 and TRBJ1-1, the complete variable domain reads EADIYQTPRYLVIGTGKKITLECSQTMGHDKMYWYQQDPGMELHLIHYSYGVNSTEKGDLSSESTVSRIRTEHFPLTLESARPSHTSQYLCASGPISSPGTEAFFGQGTRLTVV.

This clone was detected a few times. V gene TRBV7-2 combines with J gene TRBJ1-2; TRBD1 is a possible D gene (5 bases). This CDR3 contains 12 residues. Trimming left V 1 base short and J 6 bases short, with 6 bases between. Germline V gene data show CDR1 as SGHTA and CDR2 as FQGNSA. CDR3 in DNA: TGTGCCAGCAGCTTAGAAGGGGATGGCTACACCTTC. Translating gives CASSLEGDGYTF.

The chain has TRBV6-5 and TRBJ2-7; tentatively, D is TRBD2 (5 bases). V was shortened by 3 bases and J by 2 bases, with 11 bases between the two germline ends. CDR3 size: 14 residues. Germline V gives CDR1 MNHEY, CDR2 SVGAGI. For the CDR3, the DNA is TGTGCCAGCAGTTATAGACACGGGACCTACGAGCAGTACTTC. Translation gives CASSYRHGTYEQYF.

The chain combines TRBV30 with TRBJ2-4, with D perhaps matching TRBD1 (6 bases). CDR1 and CDR2 (germline): GTSNPN, SVGIG (reference sequence). This CDR3 has 15 amino acids. Trimming removed 4 bases from V and 7 bases from J, with 20 bases in between. The CDR3 bases are TGTGCCTGGAACAGGGTCCCGGGAAGTCGGAACATTCAGTACTTC. It specifies CAWNRVPGSRNIQYF.

The rearrangement uses TRBV7-3 and TRBJ2-5, with 7 bases that match TRBD1. The CDR3 is 15 residues long. With 2 bases clipped from V and 5 bases from J, the junction kept 8 bases outside the gene matches. The germline V gene encodes CDR1 SGHTA and CDR2 FQGTGA. The CDR3 sequence is CASSLVGGEQETQYF. For the CDR3, the DNA is TGTGCCAGCAGCTTAGTAGGGGGCGAGCAGGAGACCCAGTACTTC.

The chain links TRBV18 to TRBJ2-1; the match to TRBD2 covers 15 bases. The CDR3 is made up of 16 amino acids. V lost 3 bases, J lost 6 bases, and 3 bases stayed unmatched. Germline lookup yields CDR1 KGHSH and CDR2 LQKENI. The CDR3 reads CASSPGLAGGSNEQFF. CDR3 nucleotides: TGTGCCAGCTCACCGGGACTAGCGGGGGGTAGCAATGAGCAGTTCTTC.

On this clone itself: Other DNA sequences from this sample encode an identical CDR3 as well. V usage is TRBV27 and J usage is TRBJ1-2; TRBD1 might be the D (5 bases). The CDR3 loop spans 13 amino acids. The germline V gene has CDR1 MNHEY and CDR2 SMNVEV (reference sequence). V was clipped by 2 bases and J by 3 bases, with 7 bases between them. CDR3 protein: CASSLQGDYGYTF. CDR3 sequence (DNA): TGTGCCAGCAGTTTACAGGGCGACTATGGCTACACCTTC.

The J gene is TRBJ2-7, the V gene TRBV5-4; 8 nucleotides agree with TRBD1. Germline CDR1 reads SGHNT; CDR2 reads YYREEE (reference sequence). The CDR3 runs to 15 residues. Trimming removed 4 bases from V and 0 bases from J; junction bases left unmatched: 6. The CDR3 coding sequence is TGTGCCAGCAGCAGCCGGGACAGGAGCTCCTACGAGCAGTACTTC. It translates to CASSSRDRSSYEQYF.

The chain has TRBV7-3 and TRBJ1-2; D remains ambiguous. The V gene lost 5 bases and the J gene lost 7 bases, with 11 bases spanning the gap. From germline, CDR1 is SGHTA and CDR2 FQGTGA. The CDR3 runs to 12 residues. DNA of the CDR3: TGTGCCAGCAGCCTTAATGGAGCTGGCTACACCTTC. Its protein is CASSLNGAGYTF. Variable domain in full (rest from reference TRBV7-3 and TRBJ1-2): GAGVSQTPSNKVTEKGKYVELRCDPISGHTALYWYRQSLGQGPEFLIYFQGTGAADDSGLPNDRFFAVRPEGSVSTLKIQRTERGDSAVYLCASSLNGAGYTFGSGTRLTVV.